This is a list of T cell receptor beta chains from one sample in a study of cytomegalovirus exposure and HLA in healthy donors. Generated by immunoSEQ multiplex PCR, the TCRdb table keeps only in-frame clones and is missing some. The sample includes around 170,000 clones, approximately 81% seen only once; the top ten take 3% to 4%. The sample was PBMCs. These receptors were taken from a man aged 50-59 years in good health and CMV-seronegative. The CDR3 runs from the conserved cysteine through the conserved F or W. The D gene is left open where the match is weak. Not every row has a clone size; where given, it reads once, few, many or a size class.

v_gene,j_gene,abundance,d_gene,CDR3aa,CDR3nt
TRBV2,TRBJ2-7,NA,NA,CASRDRGYEQYF,TGTGCCAGCAGGGACAGAGGGTACGAGCAGTACTTC
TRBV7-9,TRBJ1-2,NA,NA,CASSFEHYGYTF,TGTGCCAGCAGCTTTGAACATTATGGCTACACCTTC
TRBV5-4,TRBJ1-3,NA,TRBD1,CASSMGQDSGNTIYF,TGTGCCAGCAGCATGGGACAGGACTCTGGAAACACCATATATTTT
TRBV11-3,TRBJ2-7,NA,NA,CASSQTGYEQYF,TGTGCCAGCAGCCAAACTGGCTACGAGCAGTACTTC
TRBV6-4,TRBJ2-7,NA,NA,CASSVTGGDEQYF,TGTGCCAGCAGTGTAACAGGGGGGGACGAGCAGTACTTC
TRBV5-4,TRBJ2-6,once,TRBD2,CASSPGLDSNVLTF,TGTGCCAGCAGCCCCGGACTAGATTCCAACGTCCTGACTTTC
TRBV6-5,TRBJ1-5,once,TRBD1,CASSYSGTGSNQPQHF,TGTGCCAGCAGTTATTCCGGGACAGGGAGCAATCAGCCCCAGCATTTT
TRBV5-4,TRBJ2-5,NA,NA,CASSSRDTKWETQYF,TGTGCCAGCAGCTCCCGGGACACGAAATGGGAGACCCAGTACTTC
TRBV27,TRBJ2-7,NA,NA,CASRPLTVPEPSYEQYF,TGTGCCAGCAGACCCTTGACAGTCCCTGAACCCTCCTACGAGCAGTACTTC
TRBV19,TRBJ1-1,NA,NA,CASSWSGTEAFF,TGTGCCAGTAGTTGGAGTGGTACTGAAGCTTTCTTT
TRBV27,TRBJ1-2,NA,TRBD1,CASSGTAGANYGYTF,TGTGCCAGCAGTGGGACAGCAGGGGCTAACTATGGCTACACCTTC
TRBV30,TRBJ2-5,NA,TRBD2,CASSGGYQETQYF,TGTGCCTCTAGCGGGGGTTACCAAGAGACCCAGTACTTC
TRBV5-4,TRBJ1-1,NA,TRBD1,CASSLEGARRGTEAFF,TGTGCCAGCAGCTTGGAGGGGGCACGGAGGGGCACTGAAGCTTTCTTT
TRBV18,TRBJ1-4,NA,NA,CASSLQGGNEKLFF,TGTGCCAGCTCACTCCAGGGAGGTAATGAAAAACTGTTTTTT
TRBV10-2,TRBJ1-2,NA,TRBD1,CASSDGWGAGGNYGYTF,TGCGCCAGCAGTGATGGATGGGGGGCAGGGGGTAACTATGGCTACACCTTC
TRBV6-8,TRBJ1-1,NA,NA,CASSYPAGGTEAFF,TGTGCCAGCAGTTACCCGGCGGGGGGCACTGAAGCTTTCTTT
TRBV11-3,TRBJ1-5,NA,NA,CASSLYLGSNQPQHF,TGTGCCAGCAGCCTATACCTAGGTAGCAATCAGCCCCAGCATTTT
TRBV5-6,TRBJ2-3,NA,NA,CASSPPGQGGRYTQYF,TGTGCCAGCAGCCCCCCTGGGCAGGGGGGCCGGTATACGCAGTATTTT
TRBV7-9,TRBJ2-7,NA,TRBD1,CAIAIGGDRGNYEQYF,TGTGCCATCGCGATCGGGGGAGACAGGGGGAACTACGAACAGTACTTC
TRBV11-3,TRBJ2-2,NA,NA,CASSSWAAQGDTGELFF,TGTGCCAGCAGCTCCTGGGCAGCGCAGGGTGACACCGGGGAGCTGTTTTTT
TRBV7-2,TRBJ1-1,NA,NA,CASSFRVGTEAFF,TGTGCCAGCAGCTTCAGGGTTGGCACTGAAGCTTTCTTT
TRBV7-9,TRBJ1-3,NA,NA,CASSRNRDNPGNTIYF,TGTGCCAGCAGCAGAAACCGGGACAATCCTGGAAACACCATATATTTT
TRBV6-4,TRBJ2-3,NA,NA,CASSARGRQDTQYF,TGTGCCAGCTCAGCGAGGGGGAGACAAGATACGCAGTATTTT
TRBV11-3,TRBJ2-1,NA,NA,CASSLGRQFGSYNEQFF,TGTGCCAGCAGCTTAGGTAGACAGTTCGGCTCCTACAATGAGCAGTTCTTC
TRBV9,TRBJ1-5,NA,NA,CASSVVRALNQPQHF,TGTGCCAGCAGCGTAGTGCGGGCCCTTAATCAGCCCCAGCATTTT
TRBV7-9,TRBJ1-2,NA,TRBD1,CASSLGWTGDGYTF,TGTGCCAGCAGCCTCGGCTGGACAGGGGATGGCTACACCTTC
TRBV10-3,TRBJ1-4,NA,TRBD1,CAISESTGSEKLFF,TGTGCCATCAGTGAGTCGACAGGGAGTGAAAAACTGTTTTTT
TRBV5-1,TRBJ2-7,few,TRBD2,CASSRGGSGGSPNANEQYF,TGCGCCAGCAGCCGTGGGGGTAGCGGGGGTTCGCCTAACGCCAACGAGCAGTACTTC
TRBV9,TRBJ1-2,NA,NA,CASSAQRGQNYGYTF,TGTGCCAGCAGCGCCCAGCGGGGGCAAAACTATGGCTACACCTTC
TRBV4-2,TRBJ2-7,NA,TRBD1,CASSQAATGAYEQYF,TGTGCCAGCAGCCAAGCGGCGACAGGGGCCTACGAGCAGTACTTC
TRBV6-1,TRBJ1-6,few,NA,CASNLGRSYNSPLHF,TGTGCCAGCAACCTCGGGAGGTCCTATAATTCACCCCTCCACTTT
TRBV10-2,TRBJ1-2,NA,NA,CASRSGQGGYTF,TGCGCCAGCCGATCGGGTCAGGGTGGCTACACCTTC
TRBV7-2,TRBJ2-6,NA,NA,CASSLVRGARSGANVLTF,TGTGCCAGCAGCTTAGTTCGGGGGGCGAGGTCTGGGGCCAACGTCCTGACTTTC
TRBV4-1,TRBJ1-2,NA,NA,CAIVEGTF,TGCGCCATAGTGGAGGGTACCTTC
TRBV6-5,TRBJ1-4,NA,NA,CASSYDDSSNEKLFF,TGTGCCAGCAGTTACGACGACAGTAGTAATGAAAAACTGTTTTTT
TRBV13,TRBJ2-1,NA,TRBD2,CASRFPIAGDPYNEQFF,TGTGCCAGCAGATTCCCTATAGCGGGGGACCCTTACAATGAGCAGTTCTTC
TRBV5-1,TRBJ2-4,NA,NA,CASSSSQNIQYF,TGCGCCAGCAGCTCGTCCCAAAACATTCAGTACTTC
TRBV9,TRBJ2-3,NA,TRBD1,CASGRTGLGDTQYF,TGTGCCAGTGGGAGGACAGGGCTTGGGGATACGCAGTATTTT
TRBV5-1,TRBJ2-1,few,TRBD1,CASSRDRVDEQFF,TGCGCCAGCAGCCGGGACAGGGTGGATGAGCAGTTCTTC
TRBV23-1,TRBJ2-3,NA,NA,CASPNRPKGIGQYF,TGCGCCAGCCCTAACCGGCCAAAGGGGATCGGGCAGTATTTT
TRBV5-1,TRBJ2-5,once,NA,CASSLALRVQETQYF,TGCGCCAGCAGCTTGGCCTTACGAGTACAAGAGACCCAGTACTTC
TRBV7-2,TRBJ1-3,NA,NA,CASSLVRSSGNTIYF,TGTGCCAGCAGCTTAGTACGGAGCTCTGGAAACACCATATATTTT